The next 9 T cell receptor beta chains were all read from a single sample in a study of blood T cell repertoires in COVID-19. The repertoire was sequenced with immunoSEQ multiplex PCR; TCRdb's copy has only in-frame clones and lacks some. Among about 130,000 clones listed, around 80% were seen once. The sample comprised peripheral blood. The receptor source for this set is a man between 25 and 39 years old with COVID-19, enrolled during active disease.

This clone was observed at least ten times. CDR3 nucleotides: TGTGCCAGCACCGTGACTAGTTTCTCCTACGAGCAGTACTTC. Translating it yields CASTVTSFSYEQYF. The V call is TRBV28, the J call TRBJ2-7; tentatively, D is TRBD2 (6 bases). Germline V CDR1 and CDR2: MDHEN, SYDVKM. This CDR3 has 14 residues. V was pared by 7 bases and J by 0 bases, with 13 bases between.

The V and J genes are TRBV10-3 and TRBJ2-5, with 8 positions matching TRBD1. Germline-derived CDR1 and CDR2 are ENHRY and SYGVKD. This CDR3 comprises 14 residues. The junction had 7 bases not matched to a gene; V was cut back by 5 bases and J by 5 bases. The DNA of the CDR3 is TGTGCCATCAGTCCCGGGACAGGCGGCGAGACCCAGTACTTC. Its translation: CAISPGTGGETQYF.

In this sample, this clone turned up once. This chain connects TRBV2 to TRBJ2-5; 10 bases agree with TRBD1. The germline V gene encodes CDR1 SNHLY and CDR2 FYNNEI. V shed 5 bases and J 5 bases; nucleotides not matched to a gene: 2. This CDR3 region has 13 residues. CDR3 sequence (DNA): TGTGCCAGCAGTAGACAGGGGGCTGAGACCCAGTACTTC. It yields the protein CASSRQGAETQYF. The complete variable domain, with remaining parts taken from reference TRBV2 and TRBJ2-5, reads EPEVTQTPSHQVTQMGQEVILRCVPISNHLYFYWYRQILGQKVEFLVSFYNNEISEKSEIFDDQFSVERPDGSNFTLKIRSTKLEDSAMYFCASSRQGAETQYFGPGTRLLVL.

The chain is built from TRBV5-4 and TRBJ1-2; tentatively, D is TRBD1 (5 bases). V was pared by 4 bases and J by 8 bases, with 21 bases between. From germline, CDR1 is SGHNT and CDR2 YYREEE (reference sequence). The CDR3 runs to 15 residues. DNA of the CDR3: TGTGCCAGCAGCCCCCGCGGGGCCCACCCCGGGGGCTACACCTTC. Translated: CASSPRGAHPGGYTF.

The CDR3 DNA sequence: TGTGCCAGCAGCCCGCCGGGACTTCTTGGAAACACCATATATTTT. This codes for CASSPPGLLGNTIYF. V and J are TRBV28 and TRBJ1-3, with D tentatively TRBD1 (5 bases). The germline gives CDR1 MDHEN, CDR2 SYDVKM. Trimming removed 6 bases at V and 3 bases at J, with 15 bases between. The length of the CDR3 is 15 residues.

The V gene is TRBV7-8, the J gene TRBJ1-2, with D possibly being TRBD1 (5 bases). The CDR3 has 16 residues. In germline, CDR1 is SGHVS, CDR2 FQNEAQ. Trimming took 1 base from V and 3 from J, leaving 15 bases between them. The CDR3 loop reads CASSLGRWGVDYGYTF. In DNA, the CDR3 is TGTGCCAGCAGCTTAGGCCGCTGGGGCGTCGACTATGGCTACACCTTC.

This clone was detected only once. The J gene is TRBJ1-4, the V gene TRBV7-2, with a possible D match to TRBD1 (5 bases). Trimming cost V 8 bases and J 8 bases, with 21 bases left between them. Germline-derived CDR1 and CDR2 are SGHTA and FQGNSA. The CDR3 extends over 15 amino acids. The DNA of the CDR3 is TGTGCCAGCGCCCCTCCCGGTCAGGGTCGAGAAAAACTGTTTTTT. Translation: CASAPPGQGREKLFF.

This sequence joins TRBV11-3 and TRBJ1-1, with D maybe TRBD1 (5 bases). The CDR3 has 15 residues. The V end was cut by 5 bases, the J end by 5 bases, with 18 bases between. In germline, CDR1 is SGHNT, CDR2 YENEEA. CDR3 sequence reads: CASSPRPGGGTEAFF. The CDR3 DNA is TGTGCCAGCAGCCCGAGGCCGGGGGGAGGAACTGAAGCTTTCTTT.

The CDR3 loop reads CASSDRGVYQETQYF. CDR3 DNA: TGCGCCAGCAGCGATCGGGGGGTCTACCAAGAGACCCAGTACTTC. The rearrangement joins TRBV5-1 to TRBJ2-5; 7 nucleotides line up with TRBD2. The CDR3 consists of 15 residues. From germline, CDR1 is SGHRS and CDR2 YFSETQ. V was pared by 4 bases and J by 0 bases, with 6 bases of the junction left unmatched. The full variable domain, in which reference TRBV5-1 and TRBJ2-5 provide the parts outside the CDR3, is KAGVTQTPRYLIKTRGQQVTLSCSPISGHRSVSWYQQTPGQGLQFLFEYFSETQRNKGNFPGRFSGRQFSNSRSEMNVSTLELGDSALYLCASSDRGVYQETQYFGPGTRLLVL.